Below are 32 T cell receptor beta chains sequenced from a single sample in a study of blood T cell repertoires in COVID-19. Only in-frame clones appear in the TCRdb table, and some are missing; sequencing was by immunoSEQ multiplex PCR. The table includes 400,000 to 450,000 clones, approximately 90% detected once. The sample consisted of peripheral blood. Receptors originate from a man between 18 and 35 years old with COVID-19, enrolled during active disease.

This clone was seen once. The V call is TRBV24-1, the J call TRBJ2-2; 13 bases agree with TRBD2. CDR1 is KGHDR and CDR2 is SFDVKD in the germline V gene. The CDR3 has 16 residues. The junction had 3 bases not matched to a gene; V was cut back by 3 bases and J by 6 bases. CDR3 loop: CATSDQTSGRSGELFF. In nucleotides, the CDR3 is TGTGCCACCAGTGATCAGACTAGCGGGAGGTCCGGGGAGCTGTTTTTT.

This chain links TRBV15 with TRBJ2-7, with TRBD1 matching 7 bases. After removal of 5 bases from V and 0 bases from J, the junction contained 10 bases not matched to a gene. The CDR3 has 16 amino acids. Germline loops: CDR1 LNHNV, CDR2 YYDKDF (reference sequence). CDR3 nucleotide sequence: TGTGCCACCAGCTCGGTCGTGGGACAGATCTCCTACGAGCAGTACTTC. This encodes CATSSVVGQISYEQYF.

The chain employs TRBV6-2 or TRBV6-3 and TRBJ2-3, with 9 nucleotides matching TRBD2. V lost 2 bases and J lost 2; bases outside the gene matches: 8. CDR1 and CDR2 (germline): MNHEY, SVGEGT. The CDR3 consists of 17 residues. The CDR3 sequence: CASSYESSGRITDTQYF. CDR3 DNA sequence: TGTGCCAGCAGTTACGAGAGTAGCGGGAGAATCACAGATACGCAGTATTTT.

This clone was detected only a few times. The J gene is TRBJ1-1, the V gene TRBV7-3; D remains unclear. This CDR3 comprises 13 residues. Germline V CDR1 and CDR2: SGHTA, FQGTGA. Trimming cost V 2 bases and J 1 base, with 5 bases left between them. The DNA for the CDR3 is TGTGCCAGCAGCTTAGCCGGGAACACTGAAGCTTTCTTT. It specifies CASSLAGNTEAFF.

This clone was recorded a few times. The rearrangement uses TRBV18 and TRBJ1-5; unclear D gene. Trimming left V 6 bases short and J 11 bases short, with 17 bases between. Germline CDR1 and CDR2: KGHSH and LQKENI. This CDR3 spans 13 amino acids. The CDR3 nucleotides are TGTGCCAGCTCTCCGACACAGCAGGAGGCCCAGCATTTT. This sequence encodes CASSPTQQEAQHF.

This chain joins TRBV30 and TRBJ1-2; weak D call: TRBD1 (6 bases). This CDR3 has 13 residues. Looked up from germline, CDR1 is GTSNPN and CDR2 is SVGIG (reference sequence). With 5 bases removed from V and 5 bases from J, the gap between germline ends came to 15 bases. Here the CDR3 reads CAWAKGTNYGYTF. In nucleotides, the CDR3 is TGTGCCTGGGCGAAGGGGACAAATTATGGCTACACCTTC.

CDR3 loop: CASSVNNSPQFF. The CDR3 DNA is TGTGCCAGCAGCGTTAACAATAGCCCGCAGTTCTTC. The V and J genes are TRBV9 and TRBJ2-1; D remains ambiguous. The CDR3 has 12 residues. Germline lookup yields CDR1 SGDLS and CDR2 YYNGEE. Trimming left V 2 bases short and J 12 bases short, with 12 bases between.

V is TRBV2 and J is TRBJ1-1, with D possibly TRBD1 on 6 matching bases. V lost 6 bases and J 1 base, leaving 15 bases between the germline ends. The germline V gene encodes CDR1 SNHLY and CDR2 FYNNEI. This CDR3 is 15 amino acids long. CDR3 loop: CASSPRQESNTEAFF. CDR3 nucleotides: TGTGCCAGCAGCCCAAGACAGGAATCGAACACTGAAGCTTTCTTT.

The V and J genes are TRBV12-3 or TRBV12-4 and TRBJ2-7, with 13 bases fitting TRBD2. CDR3 length: 13 amino acids. V dropped 6 bases and J dropped 7; count of bases not matched to a gene: 3. CDR3 nucleotides: TGTGCCAGCAGGGCGGGACTAGCGGGGGAGCAGTACTTC. It is translated as CASRAGLAGEQYF.

The CDR3 nucleotides read TGTGCCAGCAGTTTTCCAGGGCGGGGAGGCTACACCTTC. Its protein product is CASSFPGRGGYTF. The chain carries TRBV12-3 or TRBV12-4 and TRBJ1-2; tentatively, D is TRBD1 (5 bases). This CDR3 region has 13 residues. V lost 3 bases to trimming and J lost 8 bases, with 13 bases between them.

The chain combines TRBV3-1 (or the pseudogene TRBV3-2) with TRBJ1-2; TRBD1 matches at 8 bases. Looked up from germline, CDR1 is LGHDT and CDR2 is YNNKEL (reference sequence). V shed 4 bases, J shed 6 bases, and the junction held 10 bases outside the gene matches. CDR3 length: 15 residues. CDR3 nucleotides: TGTGCCAGCAGCCCCTCCGGACAGGGATTAAATGGCTACACCTTC. This gives the protein CASSPSGQGLNGYTF.

The CDR3 is CSVGYRLASSYNEQFF. The CDR3 coding sequence is TGCAGCGTTGGTTACCGTCTAGCGAGCTCCTACAATGAGCAGTTCTTC. This sequence joins TRBV29-1 and TRBJ2-1; D might be TRBD2 (6 bases). Germline CDR1 SQVTM, CDR2 ANQGSEA. Trimming pared 4 bases from V and 0 bases from J, leaving 16 bases between. This CDR3 is 16 amino acids long.

This chain uses TRBV29-1 with TRBJ1-2; 7 nucleotides align to TRBD1. Germline trimming cut 8 bases from V and 2 bases from J; bases unmatched to any gene: 2. The CDR3 is 11 amino acids. CDR1 SQVTM and CDR2 ANQGSEA come from the germline V gene. CDR3 bases: TGCAGCACACAGGGGAACTATGGCTACACCTTC. Amino acid sequence: CSTQGNYGYTF.

This chain joins TRBV12-5 and TRBJ1-4; D may be TRBD1 (6 bases). The CDR3 runs to 14 residues. CDR1 LGHNT and CDR2 FRNRAP come from the germline V gene. The V and J ends lost 1 base and 8 bases respectively, with 11 bases between them. The DNA of the CDR3 is TGTGCTAGTGGTTTGGGACAGGTCCCAGAAAAACTGTTTTTT. This codes for CASGLGQVPEKLFF.

Here the CDR3 DNA reads TGCGCCAGCAGCCAAGGGACAGGGACCTACGAGCAGTACTTC. Translation: CASSQGTGTYEQYF. This sequence joins TRBV4-1 and TRBJ2-7, with 8 nucleotides matching TRBD1. Trimming at V came to 1 base and at J to 2 bases, leaving 1 base not matched to a gene. Germline assignment: CDR1 MGHRA and CDR2 YSYEKL. This CDR3 is 14 amino acids long.

V gene TRBV5-4 combines with J gene TRBJ1-2, with D perhaps matching TRBD1 (6 bases). The CDR3 totals 14 residues. Between the trimmed V and J ends, which lost 6 bases and 3 bases, there was a span of 15 bases. Germline CDR1 is SGHNT and CDR2 is YYREEE (reference sequence). CDR3 region: CASTLDRTYYGYTF. CDR3 DNA sequence: TGTGCCAGCACCTTAGACAGGACCTACTATGGCTACACCTTC.

This chain connects TRBV5-4 to TRBJ1-1; TRBD1 is a possible D gene (5 bases). There are 14 residues in the CDR3. V lost 6 bases and J lost 4, with 16 bases in between. Germline loops: CDR1 SGHNT, CDR2 YYREEE (reference sequence). The CDR3 sequence is CASIQGGVGTEAFF. Here the CDR3 DNA reads TGTGCCAGCATCCAGGGTGGGGTTGGCACTGAAGCTTTCTTT.

This chain connects TRBV19 to TRBJ1-6; D is possibly TRBD1 (6 bases). Germline V gene data show CDR1 as LNHDA and CDR2 as SQIVND (reference sequence). This CDR3 comprises 15 residues. V lost 0 bases, J lost 6 bases, and 9 bases lay in between. CDR3 protein: CASSIDRGANSPLHF. The CDR3 DNA is TGTGCCAGTAGTATAGATCGGGGGGCTAATTCACCCCTCCACTTT.

The chain carries TRBV7-6 and TRBJ2-3, with 10 bases fitting TRBD2. The CDR3 length is 15 residues. The V gene end was trimmed by 3 bases and the J gene end by 4 bases; junction bases not matched to a gene: 4. From germline, CDR1 is SGHVS and CDR2 FNYEAQ. The CDR3 nucleotides read TGTGCCAGCAGCTTTTCTAGCGGGAGCTCAGATACGCAGTATTTT. Translation gives CASSFSSGSSDTQYF. The entire variable domain, with the rest obtained from reference TRBV7-6 and TRBJ2-3, is as follows: GAGVSQSPRYKVTKRGQDVALRCDPISGHVSLYWYRQALGQGPEFLTYFNYEAQQDKSGLPNDRFSAERPEGSISTLTIQRTEQRDSAMYRCASSFSSGSSDTQYFGPGTRLTVL.

This rearrangement joins TRBV15 to TRBJ2-5, with TRBD2 as a possible D gene (6 bases). There are 16 residues in the CDR3. Germline V gene lookup returns CDR1 LNHNV and CDR2 YYDKDF (reference sequence). The V end was cut by 0 bases, the J end by 4 bases, with 15 bases between. This CDR3 reads CATSRDRWGVGETQYF. The CDR3 DNA follows: TGTGCCACCAGCAGAGATCGGTGGGGGGTCGGAGAGACCCAGTACTTC.

The rearrangement links TRBV7-8 to TRBJ2-3, with a possible D match to TRBD2 (5 bases). The germline V gene has CDR1 SGHVS and CDR2 FQNEAQ. Trimming left V 3 bases short and J 5 bases short, with 12 bases between. CDR3 length: 14 amino acids. The DNA of the CDR3 is TGTGCCAGCAGCTTCTCAGTAGGAGGAGATACGCAGTATTTT. Translation gives CASSFSVGGDTQYF.

As regards this clone: A read error may produce the germline difference seen at one junction end. The J gene is TRBJ2-2, the V gene TRBV5-1; perhaps TRBD2 as D (6 bases). There are 15 residues in the CDR3. From germline, CDR1 is SGHRS and CDR2 YFSETQ. This CDR3 is CASSLGGGNPGELFF. DNA of the CDR3: TGCGCCAGCAGCTTGGGTGGCGGGAACCCCGGGGAGCTGTTTTTT. The full variable domain, completed using reference TRBV5-1 and TRBJ2-2, is KAGVTQTPRYLIKTRGQQVTLSCSPISGHRSVSWYQQTPGQGLQFLFEYFSETQRNKGNFPGRFSGRQFSNSRSEMNVSTLELGDSALYLCASSLGGGNPGELFFGEGSRLTVL.

The chain joins TRBV12-3 or TRBV12-4 to TRBJ2-5; no clear D. This CDR3 has 13 residues. Trimming left V 7 bases short and J 4 bases short, with 13 bases between. The CDR3 coding sequence is TGTGCCAGCACCACACTATTCGGAGAGACCCAGTACTTC. It yields the protein CASTTLFGETQYF.

The chain recombines TRBV12-3 or TRBV12-4 with TRBJ1-5, with D hard to call. The CDR3 runs to 12 residues. Deletions cut 6 bases from V and 3 bases from J, with 6 bases between. In DNA, the CDR3 is TGTGCCAGCAGCGGGATCAATCAGCCCCAGCATTTT. Translated, it gives CASSGINQPQHF.

J is TRBJ2-1 and V is TRBV24-1, with 10 bases that match TRBD2. J gave up 4 bases and V 4 bases, and 6 bases lay outside the gene matches. CDR3 length: 16 amino acids. Germline V gene lookup returns CDR1 KGHDR and CDR2 SFDVKD. The CDR3 sequence is CATSDTTSGSYNEQFF. CDR3 nucleotides: TGTGCCACCAGTGACACGACTAGCGGGTCGTACAATGAGCAGTTCTTC.

V gene TRBV18 combines with J gene TRBJ1-1; the D gene is possibly TRBD1 (6 bases). Trimming cost V 2 bases and J 7 bases, with 11 bases left between them. The CDR3 length is 13 residues. CDR1 and CDR2 (germline): KGHSH, LQKENI. The CDR3 loop reads CASSPGTTLEAFF. DNA of the CDR3: TGTGCCAGCTCACCAGGGACAACCCTTGAAGCTTTCTTT.

The chain carries TRBV27 and TRBJ2-7, with 11 bases that match TRBD1. The CDR3 spans 14 residues. Germline CDR1 is MNHEY and CDR2 is SMNVEV (reference sequence). The ends lost 5 bases at V and 4 bases at J; junction bases unmatched: 4. CDR3 sequence: CASSMGQGGYEQYF. The CDR3 region has the DNA TGTGCCAGCAGTATGGGACAGGGGGGTTACGAGCAGTACTTC.

The chain employs TRBV4-1 and TRBJ2-3; maybe TRBD2 (5 bases). The CDR3 is 15 residues long. V lost 1 base and J 0 bases, leaving 8 bases between the germline ends. The germline V gene has CDR1 MGHRA and CDR2 YSYEKL. CDR3 nucleotides: TGCGCCAGCAGCCAAGTACGGGGTAGCACAGATACGCAGTATTTT. This gives the protein CASSQVRGSTDTQYF.

The V call is TRBV4-1, the J call TRBJ1-5, with 7 nucleotides matching TRBD1. Germline V lookup: CDR1 MGHRA, CDR2 YSYEKL. CDR3 length: 15 residues. Trimming at V came to 1 base and at J to 4 bases, leaving 4 bases not matched to a gene. This CDR3 reads CASSQVPRGNQPQHF. The CDR3 nucleotides read TGCGCCAGCAGCCAAGTCCCCAGGGGGAATCAGCCCCAGCATTTT.

CDR3 coding DNA: TGTGCCAGCAGCCAGAGGAGGGTACCAATTACGCAGTATTTT. It codes for CASSQRRVPITQYF. The chain recombines TRBV7-8 with TRBJ2-3, with D possibly being TRBD2 (6 bases). CDR1 SGHVS and CDR2 FQNEAQ come from the germline V gene. Trimming took off 5 bases at V and 8 bases at J, with 17 bases between the two ends. CDR3 length: 14 amino acids.

The rearrangement uses TRBV28 and TRBJ2-7; D possibly corresponds to TRBD1 (6 bases). Germline V lookup: CDR1 MDHEN, CDR2 SYDVKM. The ends were cut back, 7 bases at V and 5 bases at J, with 21 bases in the middle. The CDR3 is 15 amino acids. CDR3 nucleotides: TGTGCCAGCACCAATTCAGGGGCAGGGGTCAACGAGCAGTACTTC. It codes for CASTNSGAGVNEQYF.

The chain uses TRBV27 and TRBJ2-6; the D gene is possibly TRBD2 (5 bases). Germline-derived CDR1 and CDR2 are MNHEY and SMNVEV (reference sequence). Trimming left V 4 bases short and J 3 bases short, with 25 bases between. The CDR3 is 20 amino acids. The CDR3 region has the DNA TGTGCCAGCAGTTCTGTGATTTTCGGGGAATGGCAGCTTGGGGCCAACGTCCTGACTTTC. This gives the protein CASSSVIFGEWQLGANVLTF.